The clone carrying this T cell receptor beta chain was seen at least ten times. Its specificity is not known. This sample stems from a study of T cells after yellow fever vaccination. UMIs and a universal primer site were added when TCR cDNA was made by 5'RACE template switching. One entry per CDR3 protein results from TCRdb running MiXCR on the 5' RACE reads. Of 350,000 to 550,000 distinct CDR3 sequences in the sample, roughly a sixth were seen once. The V gene's germline CDR1 is SGHDT and CDR2 YYEEEE. The CDR3 has 12 amino acids. The V end was cut by 2 bases, the J end by 10 bases, with 10 bases between. Study-level findings and limits: Compared with primary, the secondary response was weaker and peaked at day 5, not 15. High-abundance clonotypes from the bulk population could contaminate FACS-sorted repertoires. Among all clonotypes, a small share was observed in both CD4 and CD8 compartments.

The material was PBMCs, obtained before the yellow fever booster vaccination. This receptor was obtained from a man between 18 and 35 years old who received the YFV17D yellow fever vaccine. V and J are TRBV5-6 and TRBJ2-1; D perhaps matches TRBD1 (5 bases). The CDR3 loop reads CASSFGAIEQFF. The DNA of the CDR3 is TGTGCCAGCAGCTTTGGGGCAATCGAGCAGTTCTTC.